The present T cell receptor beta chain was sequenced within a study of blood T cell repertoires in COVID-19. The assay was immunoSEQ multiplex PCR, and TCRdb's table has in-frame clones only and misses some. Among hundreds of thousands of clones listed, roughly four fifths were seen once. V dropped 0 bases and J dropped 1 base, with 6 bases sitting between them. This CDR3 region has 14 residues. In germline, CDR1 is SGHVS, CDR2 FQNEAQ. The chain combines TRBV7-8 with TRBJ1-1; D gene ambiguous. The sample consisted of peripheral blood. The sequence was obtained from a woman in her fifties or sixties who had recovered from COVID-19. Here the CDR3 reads CASSLADWNTEAFF. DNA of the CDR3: TGTGCCAGCAGCTTAGCCGACTGGAACACTGAAGCTTTCTTT.